These 2 T cell receptor beta chains were all obtained from the same sample, sequenced in a study of molecular identifiers for immune sequencing clone quantification. TCRdb reprocessed the PCR reads via MiXCR and lists one record per CDR3 protein. The table records approximately 550,000 distinct CDR3 sequences, about 21% of them present only once. Sequencing input: naive CD8+ T cells from blood, with Jurkat cell RNA spiked in. Regarding subset: FACS-sorted CD8+CD4-CCR7+CD45RA+ naive T cells. The receptors originated from a human donor in good health. Some libraries in this study had Jurkat cell RNA spiked in.

This clonotype was seen a few times. J is TRBJ1-5 and V is TRBV19, with a possible D match to TRBD1 (6 bases). There are 14 residues in the CDR3. V was pared by 5 bases and J by 0 bases, with 8 bases between. Germline CDR1 is LNHDA and CDR2 is SQIVND (reference sequence). In DNA, the CDR3 is TGTGCCAGTAGTTGGACAGATAGCAATCAGCCCCAGCATTTT. It codes for CASSWTDSNQPQHF.

Concerning this clonotype itself: Just one base apart from a much larger clone, this may be a read error. The rearrangement links TRBV19 to TRBJ1-1; the D is unclear. CDR3 size: 15 residues. The germline gives CDR1 LNHDA, CDR2 SQIVND (reference sequence). CDR3 DNA: TGTGCCAGTAGTATCACCGCCCCTATGAACACTAAAGCTTTCTTT. It is translated as CASSITAPMNTKAFF.